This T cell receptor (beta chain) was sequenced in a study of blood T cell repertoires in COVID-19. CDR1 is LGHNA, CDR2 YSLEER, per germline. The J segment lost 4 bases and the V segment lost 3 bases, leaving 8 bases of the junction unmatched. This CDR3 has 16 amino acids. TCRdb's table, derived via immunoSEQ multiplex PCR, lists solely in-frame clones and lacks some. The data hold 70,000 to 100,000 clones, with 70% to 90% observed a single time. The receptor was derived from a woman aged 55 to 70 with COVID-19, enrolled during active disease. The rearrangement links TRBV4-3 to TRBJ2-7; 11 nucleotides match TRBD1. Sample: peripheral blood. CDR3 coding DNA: TGCGCCAGCAGCCACCGCGGGACAGGGGGTTCGTACGAGCAGTACTTC. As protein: CASSHRGTGGSYEQYF.